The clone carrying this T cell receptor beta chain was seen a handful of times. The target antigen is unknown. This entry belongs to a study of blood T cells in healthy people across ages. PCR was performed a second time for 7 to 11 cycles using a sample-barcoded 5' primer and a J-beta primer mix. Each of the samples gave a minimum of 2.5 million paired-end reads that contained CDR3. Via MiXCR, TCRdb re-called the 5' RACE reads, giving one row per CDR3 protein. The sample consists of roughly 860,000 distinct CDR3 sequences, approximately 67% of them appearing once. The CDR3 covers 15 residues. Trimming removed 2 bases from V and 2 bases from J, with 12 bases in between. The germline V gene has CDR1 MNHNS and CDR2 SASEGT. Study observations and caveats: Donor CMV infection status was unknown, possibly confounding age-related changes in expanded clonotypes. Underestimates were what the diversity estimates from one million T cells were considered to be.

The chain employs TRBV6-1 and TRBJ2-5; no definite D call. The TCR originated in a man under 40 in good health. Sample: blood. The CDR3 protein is CASSENGPPQETQYF. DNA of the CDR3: TGTGCCAGCAGTGAAAACGGGCCTCCACAAGAGACCCAGTACTTC.